This T cell receptor beta chain was retrieved from a study of blood T cell repertoires in COVID-19. As for the study in general: Acute and convalescent COVID-19 samples came from the United States, Italy and Spain.

The repertoire was sequenced with immunoSEQ multiplex PCR; TCRdb's copy has only in-frame clones and lacks some. The sample lists about 130,000 clones, around 79% occurring once. The Seattle site enrolled patients during active infection and followed them longitudinally. CDR3 length equals 15 residues. V lost 0 bases, J lost 1 base, and 9 bases lay in between. Germline CDR1 is SGHRS and CDR2 is YFSETQ. Sequenced material: peripheral blood. The TCR sequence derives from a woman aged 70-85 years with COVID-19, enrolled during active disease. The chain has TRBV5-1 and TRBJ2-3; possibly TRBD2 for D (5 bases). In DNA form, the CDR3 reads TGCGCCAGCAGCTTGGTACTAGGACGCACAGATACGCAGTATTTT. This codes for CASSLVLGRTDTQYF.